The 9 T cell receptor beta chains reported below all come from one sample, sequenced in a study of somatic mutations in cytotoxic T cells in rheumatoid arthritis. Clones were read by immunoSEQ multiplex PCR, and TCRdb kept only the in-frame ones, dropping some. The repertoire holds some 6,700 clones, 60% to 85% seen once, with roughly 27% in the top ten. Sequenced material: CD8+ T cells sorted from blood, taken at a follow-up visit. Receptors originate from a woman aged 70-85 years with rheumatoid arthritis.

This rearrangement joins TRBV27 to TRBJ1-6, with 8 bases matching TRBD1. Looked up from germline, CDR1 is MNHEY and CDR2 is SMNVEV (reference sequence). CDR3 length: 18 residues. Trimming at V came to 4 bases and at J to 9 bases, leaving 17 bases not matched to a gene. Written as DNA, the CDR3 is TGTGCCAGCAGTTCCAAAAGCCTCCGGACAGGGCTAATTTCACCCCTCCACTTT. Translation: CASSSKSLRTGLISPLHF.

This sequence joins TRBV11-2 and TRBJ2-2, with 7 bases that match TRBD2. The CDR3 has 17 amino acids. Germline V gives CDR1 SGHAT, CDR2 FQNNGV. The J segment lost 4 bases and the V segment lost 0 bases, leaving 8 bases of the junction unmatched. The CDR3 region has the DNA TGTGCCAGCAGCTTAGATGCACTGGCGGGAGTCACCGGGGAGCTGTTTTTT. Its translation is CASSLDALAGVTGELFF.

CDR3 sequence (DNA): TGCGCCAGCAGCCTAGGCCATGGCTACACCTTC. This codes for CASSLGHGYTF. The genes are TRBV4-1 and TRBJ1-2; D unclear. The CDR3 extends over 11 amino acids. CDR1 MGHRA and CDR2 YSYEKL come from the germline V gene. The V and J ends lost 4 bases and 6 bases respectively, with 6 bases between them.

This clone was observed once. The chain has TRBV28 and TRBJ2-5; 7 nucleotides agree with TRBD1. Germline CDR1 reads MDHEN; CDR2 reads SYDVKM. CDR3 length: 13 residues. Trimming removed 6 bases from V and 1 base from J; junction bases left unmatched: 2. Here the CDR3 DNA reads TGTGCCAGCAGCTACAGGGGCCAAGAGACCCAGTACTTC. This sequence encodes CASSYRGQETQYF.

The V and J genes are TRBV6-1 and TRBJ1-4, with D possibly matching TRBD1 (6 bases). The ends were cut back, 7 bases at V and 6 bases at J, with 12 bases in the middle. Germline V gives CDR1 MNHNS, CDR2 SASEGT. The CDR3 has 13 amino acids. In nucleotides, the CDR3 is TGTGCCAGCACCGTACAGGGAGATGAAAAACTGTTTTTT. Translated: CASTVQGDEKLFF.

This clone is categorized as medium-sized. The rearrangement joins TRBV19 to TRBJ2-7; 10 bases fit TRBD1. The CDR3 extends over 14 amino acids. V lost 8 bases to trimming and J lost 5 bases; unmatched junction nucleotides: 9. CDR1 and CDR2 from the germline V gene are LNHDA and SQIVND (reference sequence). In DNA, the CDR3 is TGTGCCAGTCGACCCGGGACAGGGGTCCACGAGCAGTACTTC. Protein sequence: CASRPGTGVHEQYF.

The V call is TRBV27, the J call TRBJ2-7; D possibly matches TRBD1 or TRBD2 (5 bases each). This CDR3 contains 15 residues. Looked up from germline, CDR1 is MNHEY and CDR2 is SMNVEV (reference sequence). Trimming took off 0 bases at V and 2 bases at J, with 11 bases between the two ends. The CDR3: CASSLSWGITYEQYF. CDR3 nucleotide sequence: TGTGCCAGCAGTTTATCGTGGGGGATAACCTACGAGCAGTACTTC.

This clone was detected only once. The junction shows a germline mismatch at one end, possibly a read error. V usage is TRBV10-2 and J usage is TRBJ2-7; D remains ambiguous. The germline V gene encodes CDR1 WSHSY and CDR2 SAAADI. The CDR3 loop spans 12 amino acids. CDR3 in DNA: TGCGCCAGCAGTGAAGCGAAATACGGGCAGTACTTC. Translating it yields CASSEAKYGQYF.

The chain links TRBV5-1 to TRBJ2-2; TRBD1 aligns across 11 bases. Trimming cost V 2 bases and J 5 bases; bases outside gene matches: 2. The germline V gene encodes CDR1 SGHRS and CDR2 YFSETQ. There are 15 residues in the CDR3. In DNA form, the CDR3 reads TGCGCCAGCAGCTTAGGACAGGGGGCGACCGGGGAGCTGTTTTTT. As protein: CASSLGQGATGELFF.